The 20 T cell receptor beta chains presented below share a single source sample, sequenced in a study of CD8 T cells in ankylosing spondylitis. The antigens of these receptors remain unknown. The study's findings and limits: Seemingly characteristic of ankylosing spondylitis blood was a TCR beta motif consisting of about 8 highly homologous variants.

From the 5' RACE reads, TCRdb called clonotypes with MiXCR, one entry per CDR3 protein. The sample includes 470,000 or so distinct CDR3 sequences, more than 25% of them seen just once. The specimen was blood, either unsorted or a sorted T cell fraction (not recorded which). Receptors originate from a male donor with ankylosing spondylitis.

This clonotype occurred a few times. The chain couples TRBV2 to TRBJ2-1; D perhaps matches TRBD2 (5 bases). Per the germline V gene, CDR1 is SNHLY and CDR2 is FYNNEI. The CDR3 runs 14 residues. Trimming stripped 2 bases from V and 6 bases from J, with 11 bases between. CDR3 sequence: CASSERGMGNEQFF. The CDR3 DNA reads TGTGCCAGCAGTGAACGGGGAATGGGCAATGAGCAGTTCTTC.

The V gene is TRBV20-1, the J gene TRBJ2-7; D perhaps matches TRBD2 (5 bases). The germline V and J ends were trimmed by 4 bases and 6 bases, with 19 bases remaining between them. The germline CDR1 and CDR2 sequences are DFQATT and SNEGSKA (reference sequence). The CDR3 contains 14 residues. Written as DNA, the CDR3 is TGCAGTGCTACGTCGCGCAGAACTAGTTTCGAGCAGTACGTC. This gives the protein CSATSRRTSFEQYV.

This clonotype was recorded at least ten times. J is TRBJ2-7 and V is TRBV10-3; D is unresolved. In germline, CDR1 is ENHRY, CDR2 SYGVKD. The germline V and J ends were trimmed by 3 bases and 0 bases, with 9 bases remaining between them. The CDR3 runs 14 residues. DNA for the CDR3: TGTGCCATCAGTGAAGGCGGACCCTCCTACGAGCAGTACGTC. Protein: CAISEGGPSYEQYV.

The rearrangement uses TRBV20-1 and TRBJ2-5; 13 bases map to TRBD2. Trimming cost V 3 bases and J 3 bases; bases outside gene matches: 7. Germline CDR1 reads DFQATT; CDR2 reads SNEGSKA (reference sequence). There are 16 residues in the CDR3. The CDR3 region is CSARGFGLAGEETQYF. The DNA of the CDR3 is TGCAGTGCTAGGGGGTTCGGACTAGCGGGAGAAGAGACCCAGTACTTC.

This chain links TRBV24-1 with TRBJ2-3, with unresolved D. V lost 8 bases and J 1 base, leaving 12 bases between the germline ends. Per germline, CDR1 KGHDR and CDR2 SFDVKD. CDR3 length equals 14 residues. This CDR3 is CATMTRAGTDTQYF. The CDR3 bases are TGTGCCACCATGACCCGAGCTGGCACAGATACGCAGTATTTT.

The chain uses TRBV27 and TRBJ1-1, with D tentatively TRBD1 (5 bases). V shed 5 bases and J shed 10 bases, with 20 bases lying between them. This CDR3 is built from 14 residues. Germline V gives CDR1 MNHEY, CDR2 SMNVEV (reference sequence). CDR3 loop: CASSPRGLAVRAFF. CDR3 bases: TGTGCCAGCAGTCCACGGGGACTTGCCGTTAGAGCTTTCTTT.

The V and J genes are TRBV24-1 and TRBJ2-1, with unresolved D. Deletions cut 9 bases from V and 2 bases from J, with 10 bases between. This CDR3 comprises 13 residues. Germline V lookup: CDR1 KGHDR, CDR2 SFDVKD. The CDR3 region has the DNA TGTGCCACCGGAGACGCCGCCTACAATGAGCAGTTCTTC. This gives the protein CATGDAAYNEQFF.

This clonotype was picked up a small number of times. J is TRBJ2-7 and V is TRBV19; a weak D match, TRBD1 (6 bases). From germline, CDR1 is LNHDA and CDR2 SQIVND (reference sequence). The V and J ends lost 5 bases and 7 bases respectively, with 18 bases between them. The CDR3 spans 14 residues. The CDR3 loop reads CASSPRDTDREQYF. CDR3 nucleotides: TGTGCCAGTAGTCCCCGGGACACCGACCGAGAGCAGTACTTC.

The gene calls are TRBV5-1 and TRBJ1-2; D not certain. The CDR3 consists of 16 residues. Germline V gives CDR1 SGHRS, CDR2 YFSETQ. With 0 bases removed from V and 7 bases from J, the gap between germline ends came to 19 bases. CDR3 sequence (DNA): TGCGCCAGCAGCTTGGGCCCCGGCCTAAGAGGGATTGGCTACACCTTC. Translation gives CASSLGPGLRGIGYTF.

The rearrangement links TRBV6-1 to TRBJ2-5; possibly TRBD2 for D (6 bases). The ends were cut back, 4 bases at V and 4 bases at J, with 10 bases in the middle. The CDR3 totals 13 residues. Germline V gene sequence: CDR1 MNHNS, CDR2 SASEGT. CDR3 sequence: CASSGLVGETQYF. The CDR3 DNA reads as TGTGCCAGCAGTGGACTAGTGGGAGAGACCCAGTACTTC.

The chain uses TRBV3-1 and TRBJ2-5, with TRBD2 identical over 8 bases. Germline trimming cut 4 bases from V and 5 bases from J; bases unmatched to any gene: 3. This CDR3 contains 13 residues. Germline V lookup: CDR1 LGHDT, CDR2 YNNKEL (reference sequence). DNA of the CDR3: TGTGCCAGCAGCCTCGGGACTAGTGAGACCCAGTACTTC. This gives the protein CASSLGTSETQYF.

The V call is TRBV20-1, the J call TRBJ2-5, with TRBD1 identical over 10 bases. The V gene's germline CDR1 is DFQATT and CDR2 SNEGSKA (reference sequence). The CDR3 runs 14 residues. V dropped 1 base and J dropped 5; count of bases not matched to a gene: 4. CDR3 coding DNA: TGCAGTGCTAGAGGGACAGGGGGTTGGGAGACCCAGTACTTC. Translated: CSARGTGGWETQYF.

This clonotype was observed a handful of times. V gene TRBV11-2 combines with J gene TRBJ1-3; D perhaps matches TRBD1 (6 bases). The CDR3 consists of 17 residues. Germline V gene lookup returns CDR1 SGHAT and CDR2 FQNNGV. Trimming cost V 5 bases and J 0 bases, with 17 bases left between them. In nucleotides, the CDR3 is TGTGCCAGCAGCCCTGGACAGCCTAACTTCTCTGGAAACACCATATATTTT. It specifies CASSPGQPNFSGNTIYF.

This clonotype has a handful of counts. The rearrangement joins TRBV7-8 to TRBJ2-3, with TRBD2 matching 7 bases. The germline V gene has CDR1 SGHVS and CDR2 FQNEAQ. The length of the CDR3 is 16 residues. The junction had 8 bases not matched to a gene; V was cut back by 5 bases and J by 0 bases. The chain's CDR3 is CASSRTGGISTDTQYF. The CDR3 DNA sequence: TGTGCCAGCAGCCGTACGGGGGGAATAAGCACAGATACGCAGTATTTT. Using reference TRBV7-8 and TRBJ2-3 for the parts outside the CDR3, the full variable domain is GAGVSQSPRYKVAKRGQDVALRCDPISGHVSLFWYQQALGQGPEFLTYFQNEAQLDKSGLPSDRFFAERPEGSVSTLKIQRTQQEDSAVYLCASSRTGGISTDTQYFGPGTRLTVL.

This chain joins TRBV29-1 and TRBJ2-1; no definite D call. CDR3 length: 13 residues. Per germline, CDR1 SQVTM and CDR2 ANQGSEA. V lost 7 bases, J lost 0 bases, and 10 bases lay in between. The CDR3 DNA is TGCAGCGCCCTTGGCTTCTCCTACAATGAGCAGTTCTTC. Translation: CSALGFSYNEQFF.

There are a few counts of this clonotype. The V gene is TRBV7-2, the J gene TRBJ1-3; tentatively, D is TRBD1 (6 bases). From germline, CDR1 is SGHTA and CDR2 FQGNSA. The V gene lost 4 bases and the J gene lost 2 bases, with 12 bases spanning the gap. The CDR3 is made up of 15 amino acids. The CDR3 here is CASSSQGLPGNTIYF. In DNA form, the CDR3 reads TGTGCCAGCAGCTCACAGGGTCTCCCTGGAAACACCATATATTTT.

There are a few counts of this clonotype. The chain recombines TRBV27 with TRBJ1-5, with a weak D call TRBD1 (5 bases). V shed 8 bases and J shed 4 bases, with 6 bases lying between them. The CDR3 runs 11 residues. Germline CDR1 reads MNHEY; CDR2 reads SMNVEV (reference sequence). The CDR3 loop is CASGTNQPQHF. Here the CDR3 DNA reads TGTGCCAGCGGGACTAATCAGCCCCAGCATTTT.

The genes are TRBV5-1 and TRBJ2-3, with D tentatively TRBD2 (6 bases). CDR1 and CDR2 from the germline V gene are SGHRS and YFSETQ. The CDR3 is 17 residues long. Trimming removed 1 base from V and 0 bases from J, with 15 bases in between. CDR3 residues: CASSLIYLAASTDTQYF. The DNA of the CDR3 is TGCGCCAGCAGCTTGATCTATTTAGCGGCTAGCACAGATACGCAGTATTTT.

There are a few counts of this clonotype. This chain joins TRBV24-1 and TRBJ2-5; 13 bases match TRBD2. Germline CDR1 reads KGHDR; CDR2 reads SFDVKD. This CDR3 has 16 amino acids. Trimming took 4 bases from V and 5 from J; bases not matched to a gene: 6. CDR3 in amino acids: CATSDQTSGRFETQYF. The CDR3 nucleotides are TGTGCCACCAGTGACCAGACTAGCGGGAGGTTCGAGACCCAGTACTTC.

The genes are TRBV6-1 and TRBJ2-7; 7 positions match TRBD2. The CDR3 has 14 residues. Germline V lookup: CDR1 MNHNS, CDR2 SASEGT. Unmatched junction bases numbered 9, after V lost 6 bases and J lost 4 bases. The CDR3 protein is CASSNVRGGYEQYV. DNA for the CDR3: TGTGCCAGCAGCAATGTTCGCGGGGGTTACGAGCAGTACGTC.